This is a list of T cell receptor beta chains from one sample in a study of T cell clusters in autoimmune cytopenias. TCRdb re-analyzed the multiplex PCR reads; it lists each CDR3 protein once, without DNA. Its listing shows several thousand distinct CDR3 sequences. Sequenced sample: peripheral blood. All receptors derive from a human donor with an autoimmune cytopenia or autoimmune hepatitis (not recorded which). Both conserved end residues are part of each CDR3. The order of the fields is clone size, V gene, J gene, CDR3 protein. For some rows the clone size is stated as once, few or many, or as a class when expanded; others skip it.

>-|TRBV28|TRBJ1-2
CASSSHSGGYGYTF
>medium-sized|TRBV19|TRBJ2-5
CASSRSGRRETQYF
>-|TRBV5-4|TRBJ2-7
CASSLPQGEGSYEQYF
>medium-sized|TRBV27|TRBJ1-5
CASSSLPQTGHNQPQHF
>medium-sized|TRBV30|TRBJ1-1
CAWNVLGLSEAFF
>-|TRBV4-1|TRBJ2-2
CAGQGAVGTGELFF
>medium-sized|TRBV6-6|TRBJ1-2
CASSKQGKFNYGYTF
>-|TRBV5-6|TRBJ2-2
CASTHRESGELFF
>medium-sized|TRBV20-1|TRBJ1-2
CSAQGPGNYGYTF
>medium-sized|TRBV15|TRBJ1-2
CATSTGSANYGYTF
>medium-sized|TRBV19|TRBJ1-6
CASSRQGKGNSPLHF
>medium-sized|TRBV19|TRBJ1-1
CASKGDRVLNTEAFF
>medium-sized|TRBV7-2|TRBJ2-5
CASSVGTPGGTQYF
>medium-sized|TRBV30|TRBJ1-1
CAWTPVLNTEAFF
>-|TRBV21-1|TRBJ2-3
CASSLRTTDTQYF
>-|TRBV5-6|TRBJ2-3
CASSPLGGGAPPQAQYF
>-|TRBV6-1|TRBJ1-2
CASSYSMGQGAHYGYTF
>-|TRBV6-5|TRBJ2-5
CASSYSRAGGPETQYF
>-|TRBV9|TRBJ2-5
CASSVVGLAGSETQYF
>large|TRBV6-1|TRBJ2-7
CASSESGFLYEQYF
>-|TRBV15|TRBJ2-5
CATSRGGTGDQETQYF
>-|TRBV6-6|TRBJ2-4
CASSRGQDAKNIQYF
>-|TRBV28|TRBJ2-2
CASSWRVSNTGELFF
>medium-sized|TRBV20-1|TRBJ1-2
CSASGQNYGYTF
>-|TRBV5-1|TRBJ2-5
CASTYSGQEETQYF
>medium-sized|TRBV7-9|TRBJ1-1
CASSSGQGTNTEAFF
>medium-sized|TRBV20-1|TRBJ2-7
CSAWAREGYEQYF
>-|TRBV6-5|TRBJ1-1
CASSYLNPTGANTEAFF
>-|TRBV7-2|TRBJ2-3
CASSYGSYNTQYF
>medium-sized|TRBV7-9|TRBJ1-3
CASSLADELLGNTIYF
>-|TRBV20-1|TRBJ1-3
CSASLQGVGNTIYF
>-|TRBV5-5|TRBJ2-3
CASSLGPFRTDTQYF
>-|TRBV12-3/TRBV12-4|TRBJ2-1
CASTGRTYNEQFF
>-|TRBV5-1|TRBJ2-2
CASSLIGGPGWTGELFF
>-|TRBV28|TRBJ1-5
CASSLLRDNQPQHF
>medium-sized|TRBV30|TRBJ1-4
CASLGLGRGTEKLFF
>-|TRBV10-3|TRBJ2-4
CAISESGGTKNIQYF
>medium-sized|TRBV7-9|TRBJ1-2
CASSLIGEQARYTF
>medium-sized|TRBV29-1|TRBJ2-7
CSVEGDRDYEQYF
>medium-sized|TRBV28|TRBJ2-7
CASSYPGDKSYEQYF
>medium-sized|TRBV29-1|TRBJ2-3
CSVERVSTDTQYF
>-|TRBV6-2/TRBV6-3|TRBJ1-1
CASSSFPNTEAFF
>medium-sized|TRBV30|TRBJ1-5
CAWSVTGDQPQHF
>-|TRBV10-3|TRBJ2-3
CATGQGRPDTQYF
>-|TRBV11-2|TRBJ2-1
CASSSIRGDRMEQFF
>medium-sized|TRBV7-9|TRBJ1-6
CASSPLGGGWFSPLHF
>-|TRBV5-6|TRBJ2-1
CASSLGSGTYYNEQFF
>-|TRBV28|TRBJ1-1
CASRRTQGWGTEAFF
>-|TRBV28|TRBJ2-4
CASSLSGRGAGKSAKNIQYF
>-|TRBV12-3/TRBV12-4|TRBJ2-2
CASSPTSGRAAAGELFF
>medium-sized|TRBV29-1|TRBJ1-5
CSGGRGDYSNQPQHF
>medium-sized|TRBV27|TRBJ2-7
CASSLVHASGYEQYF
>-|TRBV5-4|TRBJ1-4
CASRPYDGTTNEKLFF
>medium-sized|TRBV25-1|TRBJ1-2
CASSAGRGDGYTF